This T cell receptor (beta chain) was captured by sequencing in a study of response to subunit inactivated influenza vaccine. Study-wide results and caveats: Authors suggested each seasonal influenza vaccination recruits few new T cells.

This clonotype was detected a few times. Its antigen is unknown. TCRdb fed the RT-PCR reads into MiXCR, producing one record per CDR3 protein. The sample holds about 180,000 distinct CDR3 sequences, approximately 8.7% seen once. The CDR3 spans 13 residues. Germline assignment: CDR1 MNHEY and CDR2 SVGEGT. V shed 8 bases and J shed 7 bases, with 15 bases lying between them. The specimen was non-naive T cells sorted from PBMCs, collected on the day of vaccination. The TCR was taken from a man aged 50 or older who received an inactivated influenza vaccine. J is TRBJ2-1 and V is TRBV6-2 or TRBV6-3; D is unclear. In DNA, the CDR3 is TGTGCCAGCGCCTCCGCGCGTATTAATGAGCAGTTCTTC. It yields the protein CASASARINEQFF.